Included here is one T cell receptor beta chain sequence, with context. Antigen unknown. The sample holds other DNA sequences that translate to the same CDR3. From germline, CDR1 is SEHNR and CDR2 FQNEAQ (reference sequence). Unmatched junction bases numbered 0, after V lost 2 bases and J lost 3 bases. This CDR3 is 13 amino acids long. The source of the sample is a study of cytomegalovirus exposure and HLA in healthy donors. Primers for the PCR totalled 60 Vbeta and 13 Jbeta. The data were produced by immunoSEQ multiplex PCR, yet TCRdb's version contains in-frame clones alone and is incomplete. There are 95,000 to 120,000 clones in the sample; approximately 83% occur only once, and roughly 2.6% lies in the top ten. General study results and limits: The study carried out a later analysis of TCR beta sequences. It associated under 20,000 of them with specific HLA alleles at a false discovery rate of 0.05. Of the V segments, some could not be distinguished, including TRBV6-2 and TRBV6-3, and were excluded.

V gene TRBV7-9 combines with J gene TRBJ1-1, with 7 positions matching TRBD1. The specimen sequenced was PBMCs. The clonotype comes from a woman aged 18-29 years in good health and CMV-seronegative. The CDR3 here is CASSLTGDTEAFF. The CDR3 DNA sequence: TGTGCCAGCAGCTTAACAGGGGACACTGAAGCTTTCTTT.